This T cell receptor beta chain was captured in a study of blood T cells in healthy people across ages. From germline, CDR1 is DFQATT and CDR2 SNEGSKA (reference sequence). J lost 9 bases, V lost 5 bases, and 7 bases had no gene match. The CDR3 length is 14 residues. Ranging in age from roughly 6 to 90, the donors were healthy Caucasian individuals from Russia. A second PCR, run for roughly 7 to 11 cycles, used a sample-barcoded 5' primer plus a J-beta primer mix. One entry per CDR3 protein results from TCRdb running MiXCR on the 5' RACE reads. The repertoire includes roughly 1.6 million distinct CDR3 sequences, roughly 32% of them detected once, and roughly 10% sits in the top ten.

V gene TRBV20-1 combines with J gene TRBJ2-1, with TRBD2 matching over 13 bases. This TCR was recovered from a woman aged 30 to 39 in good health. Source material: blood. The CDR3 DNA follows: TGCAGTGCTCTGGGACTAGCGGGGTCTATTGAGCAGTTCTTC. Translation gives CSALGLAGSIEQFF.